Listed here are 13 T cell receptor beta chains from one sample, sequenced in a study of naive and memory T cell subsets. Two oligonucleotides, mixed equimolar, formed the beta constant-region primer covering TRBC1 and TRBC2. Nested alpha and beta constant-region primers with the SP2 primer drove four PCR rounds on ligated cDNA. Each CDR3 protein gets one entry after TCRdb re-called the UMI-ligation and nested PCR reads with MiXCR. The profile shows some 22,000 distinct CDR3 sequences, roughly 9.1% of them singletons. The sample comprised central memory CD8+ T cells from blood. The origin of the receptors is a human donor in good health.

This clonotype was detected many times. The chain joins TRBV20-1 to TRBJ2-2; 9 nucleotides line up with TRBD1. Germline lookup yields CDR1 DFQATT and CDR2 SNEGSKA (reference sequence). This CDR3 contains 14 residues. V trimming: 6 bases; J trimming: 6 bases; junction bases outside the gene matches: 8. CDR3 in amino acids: CSAKGQGEAGELFF. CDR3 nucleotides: TGCAGTGCCAAGGGACAGGGCGAGGCCGGGGAGCTGTTTTTT.

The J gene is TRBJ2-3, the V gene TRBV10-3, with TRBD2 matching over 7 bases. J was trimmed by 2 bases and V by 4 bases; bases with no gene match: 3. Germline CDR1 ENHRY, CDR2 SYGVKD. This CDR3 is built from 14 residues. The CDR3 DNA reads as TGTGCCATCAGTGCGGGACTATCCACAGATACGCAGTATTTT. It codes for CAISAGLSTDTQYF.

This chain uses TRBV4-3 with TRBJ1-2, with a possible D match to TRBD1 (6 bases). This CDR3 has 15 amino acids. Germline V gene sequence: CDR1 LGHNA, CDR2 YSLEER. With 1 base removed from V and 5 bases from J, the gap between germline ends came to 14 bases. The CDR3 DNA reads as TGCGCCAGCAGCCAAGGTACAGGGTGGACTTATGGCTACACCTTC. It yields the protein CASSQGTGWTYGYTF.

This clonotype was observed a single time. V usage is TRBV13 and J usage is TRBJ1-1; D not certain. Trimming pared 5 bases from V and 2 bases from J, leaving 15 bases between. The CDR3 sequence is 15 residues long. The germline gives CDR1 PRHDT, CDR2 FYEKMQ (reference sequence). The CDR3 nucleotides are TGTGCCAGCAGCCATACCGTCCGACCAAACACTGAAGCTTTCTTT. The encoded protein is CASSHTVRPNTEAFF.

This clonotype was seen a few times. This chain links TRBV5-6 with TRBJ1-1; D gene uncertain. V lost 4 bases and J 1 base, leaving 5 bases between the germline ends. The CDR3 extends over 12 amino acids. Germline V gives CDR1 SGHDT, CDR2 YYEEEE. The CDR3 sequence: CASSPSNTEAFF. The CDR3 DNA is TGTGCCAGCAGCCCATCGAACACTGAAGCTTTCTTT.

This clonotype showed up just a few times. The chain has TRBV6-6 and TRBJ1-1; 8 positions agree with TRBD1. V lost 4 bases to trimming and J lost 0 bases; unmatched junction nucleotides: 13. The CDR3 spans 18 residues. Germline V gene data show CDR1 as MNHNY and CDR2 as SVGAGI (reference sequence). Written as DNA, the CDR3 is TGTGCCAGCAGTTCCGATCGGACAGGGTACTCCATGAACACTGAAGCTTTCTTT. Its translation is CASSSDRTGYSMNTEAFF.

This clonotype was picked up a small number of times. The CDR3 is CASSVEGVGQPQHF. CDR3 nucleotide sequence: TGTGCCAGCAGCGTAGAGGGGGTTGGACAGCCCCAGCATTTT. The gene calls are TRBV9 and TRBJ1-5; a possible D gene is TRBD1 (6 bases). CDR3 length: 14 residues. CDR1 and CDR2 (germline): SGDLS, YYNGEE. The germline V and J ends were trimmed by 0 bases and 7 bases, with 11 bases remaining between them.

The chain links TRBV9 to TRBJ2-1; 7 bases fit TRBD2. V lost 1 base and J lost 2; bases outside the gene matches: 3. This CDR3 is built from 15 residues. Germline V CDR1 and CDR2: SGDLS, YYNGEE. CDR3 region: CASSVSSGAYNEQFF. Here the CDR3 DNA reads TGTGCCAGCAGCGTATCCAGCGGGGCCTACAATGAGCAGTTCTTC.

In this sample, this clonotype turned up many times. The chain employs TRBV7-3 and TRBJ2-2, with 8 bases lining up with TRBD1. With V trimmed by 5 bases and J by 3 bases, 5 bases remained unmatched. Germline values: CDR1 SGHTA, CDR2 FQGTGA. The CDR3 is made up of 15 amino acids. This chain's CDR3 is CASSLGQGHTGELFF. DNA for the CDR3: TGTGCCAGCAGCCTCGGACAGGGTCACACCGGGGAGCTGTTTTTT. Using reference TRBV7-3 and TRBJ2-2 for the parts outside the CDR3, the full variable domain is GAGVSQTPSNKVTEKGKYVELRCDPISGHTALYWYRQSLGQGPEFLIYFQGTGAADDSGLPNDRFFAVRPEGSVSTLKIQRTERGDSAVYLCASSLGQGHTGELFFGEGSRLTVL.

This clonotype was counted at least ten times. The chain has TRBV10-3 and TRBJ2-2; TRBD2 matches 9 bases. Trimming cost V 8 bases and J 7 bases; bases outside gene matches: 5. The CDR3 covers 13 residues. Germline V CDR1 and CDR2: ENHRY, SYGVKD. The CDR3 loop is CAIGAGGIGELFF. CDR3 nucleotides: TGTGCCATCGGGGCGGGAGGGATCGGGGAGCTGTTTTTT.

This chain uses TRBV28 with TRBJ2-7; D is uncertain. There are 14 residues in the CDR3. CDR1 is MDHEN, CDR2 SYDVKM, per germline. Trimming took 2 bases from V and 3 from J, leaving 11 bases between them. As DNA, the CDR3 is TGTGCCAGCAGTTTACTACTAAAGTTCTACGAGCAGTACTTC. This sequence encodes CASSLLLKFYEQYF.

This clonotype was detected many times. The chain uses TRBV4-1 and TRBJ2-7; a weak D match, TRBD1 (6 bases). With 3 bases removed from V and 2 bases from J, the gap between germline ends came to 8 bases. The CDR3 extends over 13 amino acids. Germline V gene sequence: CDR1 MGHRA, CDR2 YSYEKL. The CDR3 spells CASSHRQAYEQYF. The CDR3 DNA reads TGCGCCAGCAGCCACCGACAGGCCTACGAGCAGTACTTC.

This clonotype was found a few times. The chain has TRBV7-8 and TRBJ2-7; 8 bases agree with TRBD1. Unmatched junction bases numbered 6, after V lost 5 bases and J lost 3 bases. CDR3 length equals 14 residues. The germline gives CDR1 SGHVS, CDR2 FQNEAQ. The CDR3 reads CASSQTGDDYEQYF. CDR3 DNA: TGTGCCAGCAGCCAGACAGGGGATGACTACGAGCAGTACTTC.